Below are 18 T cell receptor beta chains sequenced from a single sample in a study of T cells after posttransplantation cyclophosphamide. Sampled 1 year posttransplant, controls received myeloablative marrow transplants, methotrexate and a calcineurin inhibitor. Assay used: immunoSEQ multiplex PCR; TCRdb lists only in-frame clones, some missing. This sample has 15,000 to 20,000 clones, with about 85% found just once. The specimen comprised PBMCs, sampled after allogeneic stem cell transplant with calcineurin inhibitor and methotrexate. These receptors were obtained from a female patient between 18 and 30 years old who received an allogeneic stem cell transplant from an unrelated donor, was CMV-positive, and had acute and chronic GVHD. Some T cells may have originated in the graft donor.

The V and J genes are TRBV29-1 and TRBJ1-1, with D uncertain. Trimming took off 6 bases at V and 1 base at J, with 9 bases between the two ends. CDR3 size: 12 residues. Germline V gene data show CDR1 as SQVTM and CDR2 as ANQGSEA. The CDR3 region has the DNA TGCAGCGTCGCGACGGGGAACACTGAAGCTTTCTTT. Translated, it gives CSVATGNTEAFF. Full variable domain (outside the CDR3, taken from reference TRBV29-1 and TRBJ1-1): SAVISQKPSRDICQRGTSLTIQCQVDSQVTMMFWYRQQPGQSLTLIATANQGSEATYESGFVIDKFPISRPNLTFSTLTVSNMSPEDSSIYLCSVATGNTEAFFGQGTRLTVV.

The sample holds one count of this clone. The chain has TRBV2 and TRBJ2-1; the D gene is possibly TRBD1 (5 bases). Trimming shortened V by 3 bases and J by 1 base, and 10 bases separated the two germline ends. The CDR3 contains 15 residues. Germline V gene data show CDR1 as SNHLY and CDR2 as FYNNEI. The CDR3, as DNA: TGTGCCAGCAGTGATGGGGCCAGGTCCTACAATGAGCAGTTCTTC. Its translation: CASSDGARSYNEQFF.

In DNA form, the CDR3 reads TGTGCCAGCAGTTACTCAGCAAACACTGAAGCTTTCTTT. It specifies CASSYSANTEAFF. V usage is TRBV6-5 and J usage is TRBJ1-1; D is unclear. In germline, CDR1 is MNHEY, CDR2 SVGAGI. V was trimmed by 0 bases and J by 2 bases, leaving 4 bases between them. CDR3 length equals 13 residues.

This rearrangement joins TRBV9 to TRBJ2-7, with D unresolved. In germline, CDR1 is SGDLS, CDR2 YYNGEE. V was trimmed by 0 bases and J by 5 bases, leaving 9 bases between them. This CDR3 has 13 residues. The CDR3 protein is CASSVDRVDEQYF. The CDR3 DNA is TGTGCCAGCAGCGTAGATCGGGTTGACGAGCAGTACTTC.

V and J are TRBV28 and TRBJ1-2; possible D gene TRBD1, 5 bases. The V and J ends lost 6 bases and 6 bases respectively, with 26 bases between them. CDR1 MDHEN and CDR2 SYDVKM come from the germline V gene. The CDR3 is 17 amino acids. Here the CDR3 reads CASSHSTVGVREDGYTF. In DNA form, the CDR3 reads TGTGCCAGCAGCCATTCCACCGTGGGGGTCAGGGAGGATGGCTACACCTTC.

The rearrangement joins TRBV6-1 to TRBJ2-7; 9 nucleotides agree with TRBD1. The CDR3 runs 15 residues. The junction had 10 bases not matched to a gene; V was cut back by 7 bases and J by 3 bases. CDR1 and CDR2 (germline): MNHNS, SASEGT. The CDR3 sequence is CASIPRGTGIYEQYF. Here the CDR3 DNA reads TGTGCCAGCATTCCTCGGGGGACAGGGATCTACGAGCAGTACTTC.

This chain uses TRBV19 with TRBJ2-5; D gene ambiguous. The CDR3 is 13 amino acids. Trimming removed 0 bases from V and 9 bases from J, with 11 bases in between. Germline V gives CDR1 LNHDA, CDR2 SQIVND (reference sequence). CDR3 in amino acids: CASSIDSSGSQYF. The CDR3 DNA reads TGTGCCAGTAGTATAGATAGTTCCGGGTCCCAGTACTTC.

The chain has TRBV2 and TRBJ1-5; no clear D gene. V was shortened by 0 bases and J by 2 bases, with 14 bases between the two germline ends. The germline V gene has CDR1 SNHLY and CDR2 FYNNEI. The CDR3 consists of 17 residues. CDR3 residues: CASSEAPLSAGNQPQHF. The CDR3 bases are TGTGCCAGCAGTGAAGCGCCCTTGAGTGCGGGCAATCAGCCCCAGCATTTT. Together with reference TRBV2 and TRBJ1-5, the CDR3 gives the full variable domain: EPEVTQTPSHQVTQMGQEVILRCVPISNHLYFYWYRQILGQKVEFLVSFYNNEISEKSEIFDDQFSVERPDGSNFTLKIRSTKLEDSAMYFCASSEAPLSAGNQPQHFGDGTRLSIL.

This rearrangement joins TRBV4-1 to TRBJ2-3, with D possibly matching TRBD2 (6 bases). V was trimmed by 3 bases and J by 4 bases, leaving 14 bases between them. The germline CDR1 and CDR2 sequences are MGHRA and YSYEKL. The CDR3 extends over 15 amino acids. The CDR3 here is CASSHTSRSPDTQYF. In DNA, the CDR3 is TGCGCCAGCAGCCACACTAGCAGGAGTCCAGATACGCAGTATTTT.

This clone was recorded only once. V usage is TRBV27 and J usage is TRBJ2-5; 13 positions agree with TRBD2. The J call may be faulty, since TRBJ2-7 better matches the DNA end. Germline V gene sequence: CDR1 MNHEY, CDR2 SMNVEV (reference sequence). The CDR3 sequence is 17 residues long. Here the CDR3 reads CASSSPGLAGSLYEQYF. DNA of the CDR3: TGTGCCAGCAGTTCCCCGGGACTAGCGGGATCCCTCTACGAGCAGTACTTC.

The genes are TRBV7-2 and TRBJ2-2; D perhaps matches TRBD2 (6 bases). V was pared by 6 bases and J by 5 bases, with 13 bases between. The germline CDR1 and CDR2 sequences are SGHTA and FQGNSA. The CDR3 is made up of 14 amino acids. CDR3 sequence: CASRQVGGTGELFF. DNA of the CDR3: TGTGCCAGCAGACAGGTGGGGGGTACCGGGGAGCTGTTTTTT. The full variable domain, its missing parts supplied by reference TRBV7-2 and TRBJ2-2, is GAGVSQSPSNKVTEKGKDVELRCDPISGHTALYWYRQSLGQGLEFLIYFQGNSAPDKSGLPSDRFSAERTGGSVSTLTIQRTQQEDSAVYLCASRQVGGTGELFFGEGSRLTVL.

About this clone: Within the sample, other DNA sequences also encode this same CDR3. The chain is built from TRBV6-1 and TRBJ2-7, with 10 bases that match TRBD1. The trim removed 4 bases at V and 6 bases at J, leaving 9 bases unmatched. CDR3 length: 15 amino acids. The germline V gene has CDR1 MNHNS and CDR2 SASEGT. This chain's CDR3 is CASSAPGTGDFEQYF. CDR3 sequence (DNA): TGTGCCAGCAGTGCCCCCGGGACAGGGGACTTCGAGCAGTACTTC.

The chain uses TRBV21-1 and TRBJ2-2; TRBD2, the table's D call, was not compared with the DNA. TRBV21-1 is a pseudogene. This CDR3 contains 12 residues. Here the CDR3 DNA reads TGTGCCAGCCCGAGCGGCGCCGGGGAGCTGTTTTTT. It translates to CASPSGAGELFF.

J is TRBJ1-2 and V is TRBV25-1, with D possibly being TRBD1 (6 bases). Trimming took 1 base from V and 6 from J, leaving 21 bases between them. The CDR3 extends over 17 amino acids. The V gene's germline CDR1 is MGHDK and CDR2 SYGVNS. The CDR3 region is CASSEWGQADRFDGYTF. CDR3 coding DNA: TGTGCCAGCAGTGAATGGGGGCAAGCCGACAGGTTCGATGGCTACACCTTC.

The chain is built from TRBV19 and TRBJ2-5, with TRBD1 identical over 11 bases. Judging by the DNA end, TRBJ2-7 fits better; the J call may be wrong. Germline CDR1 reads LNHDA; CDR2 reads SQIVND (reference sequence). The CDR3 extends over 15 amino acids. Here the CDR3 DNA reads TGTGCCAGTAGTATGGTCGGGACAGGGGGGACCGAGCAGTACTTC. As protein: CASSMVGTGGTEQYF.

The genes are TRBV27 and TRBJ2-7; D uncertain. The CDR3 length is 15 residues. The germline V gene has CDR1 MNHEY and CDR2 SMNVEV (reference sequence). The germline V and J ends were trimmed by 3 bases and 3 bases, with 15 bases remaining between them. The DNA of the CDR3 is TGTGCCAGCAGTTTGTCCTCCAGTATTTTCTACGAGCAGTACTTC. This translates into CASSLSSSIFYEQYF.

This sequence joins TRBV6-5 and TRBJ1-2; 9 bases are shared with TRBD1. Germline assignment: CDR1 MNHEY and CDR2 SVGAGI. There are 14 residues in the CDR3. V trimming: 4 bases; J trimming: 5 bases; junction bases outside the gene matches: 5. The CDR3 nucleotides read TGTGCCAGCAGTTGGGGACAGGGAGAGTATGGCTACACCTTC. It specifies CASSWGQGEYGYTF.

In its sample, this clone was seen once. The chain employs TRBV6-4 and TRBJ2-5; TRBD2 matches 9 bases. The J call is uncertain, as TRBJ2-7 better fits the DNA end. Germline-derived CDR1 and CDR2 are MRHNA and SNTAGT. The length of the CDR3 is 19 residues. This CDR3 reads CASSDFGSLKREESYEQYF. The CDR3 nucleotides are TGTGCCAGCAGTGACTTTGGGTCCCTTAAGCGGGAGGAATCATACGAGCAGTACTTC.